This passage covers 24 T cell receptor beta chains from one sample sequenced in a study of blood T cell repertoires in COVID-19. Only in-frame clones appear in the TCRdb table, and some are missing; sequencing was by immunoSEQ multiplex PCR. The repertoire consists of 150,000 to 200,000 clones, with over 70% occurring once and the leading ten covering roughly 9.2%. Source material: peripheral blood. Receptors were obtained from a woman of 80 years or more with active or convalescent COVID-19.

CDR3 coding DNA: TGTGCCAGCAATATTGGGGCGACCGGGGAGCTGTTTTTT. Translated, it gives CASNIGATGELFF. The chain has TRBV12-3 or TRBV12-4 and TRBJ2-2, with D possibly TRBD1 on 5 matching bases. This CDR3 region has 13 residues. Trimming shortened V by 7 bases and J by 5 bases, and 11 bases separated the two germline ends.

This sequence joins TRBV4-1 and TRBJ1-1; D ambiguous. The CDR3 has 15 amino acids. Per germline, CDR1 MGHRA and CDR2 YSYEKL. The V end was cut by 2 bases, the J end by 4 bases, with 14 bases between. The CDR3 DNA is TGCGCCAGCAGCCAATTCCACGGAGTGGGCACTGAAGCTTTCTTT. Translation: CASSQFHGVGTEAFF.

The chain combines TRBV10-3 with TRBJ2-7; perhaps TRBD1 as D (5 bases). The CDR3 loop spans 14 amino acids. Per the germline V gene, CDR1 is ENHRY and CDR2 is SYGVKD. V was pared by 3 bases and J by 1 base, with 10 bases between. Here the CDR3 DNA reads TGTGCCATCAGTGACCCCAGGGAATCCTACGAGCAGTACTTC. Amino acids: CAISDPRESYEQYF.

This chain joins TRBV5-1 and TRBJ1-2; no definite D call. Trimming took off 0 bases at V and 4 bases at J, with 4 bases between the two ends. The CDR3 runs to 12 residues. The germline gives CDR1 SGHRS, CDR2 YFSETQ. CDR3 nucleotide sequence: TGCGCCAGCAGCTTGGGGCTCTATGGCTACACCTTC. Amino acids: CASSLGLYGYTF.

This clone showed up many times. The chain uses TRBV19 and TRBJ1-1; possible D gene TRBD1, 5 bases. Germline CDR1 and CDR2: LNHDA and SQIVND (reference sequence). V was trimmed by 0 bases and J by 3 bases, leaving 14 bases between them. This CDR3 is 16 amino acids long. Here the CDR3 DNA reads TGTGCCAGTAGTATAGAGTGGGGGGTAGTGGACACTGAAGCTTTCTTT. The encoded protein is CASSIEWGVVDTEAFF.

The chain links TRBV19 to TRBJ1-5, with D possibly TRBD1 on 5 matching bases. Trimming left V 5 bases short and J 9 bases short, with 20 bases between. The CDR3 loop spans 15 amino acids. The V gene's germline CDR1 is LNHDA and CDR2 SQIVND (reference sequence). In nucleotides, the CDR3 is TGTGCCAGTAGTTCCCTTGTTGGGGGGGAGACGCCCCAGCATTTT. Encoded protein: CASSSLVGGETPQHF.

The CDR3 coding sequence is TGCGCCAGCAGCTTGGCCAACAGGGGGCTGAGTGAAGCTTTCTTT. Its protein product is CASSLANRGLSEAFF. V gene TRBV5-1 combines with J gene TRBJ1-1; 9 nucleotides align to TRBD1. Trimming cost V 0 bases and J 7 bases; bases outside gene matches: 7. This CDR3 has 15 residues. Germline CDR1 is SGHRS and CDR2 is YFSETQ.

The chain couples TRBV6-1 to TRBJ1-5; 12 bases agree with TRBD1. CDR1 is MNHNS and CDR2 is SASEGT in the germline V gene. This CDR3 is 19 amino acids long. The trim removed 0 bases at V and 1 base at J, leaving 7 bases unmatched. The CDR3 here is CASSEAKWGQGASNQPQHF. In nucleotides, the CDR3 is TGTGCCAGCAGTGAAGCGAAATGGGGACAGGGGGCGAGCAATCAGCCCCAGCATTTT.

The V call is TRBV9, the J call TRBJ2-7, with 7 bases that match TRBD1. This CDR3 spans 13 amino acids. J was trimmed by 9 bases and V by 2 bases; bases with no gene match: 8. The V gene's germline CDR1 is SGDLS and CDR2 YYNGEE. The CDR3 DNA reads TGTGCCAGCAGCGTGTCCGGGACAGCGACGCAGTACTTC. Translating it yields CASSVSGTATQYF.

The chain carries TRBV7-2 and TRBJ1-2; tentative D call: TRBD1 (5 bases). The CDR3 runs 15 residues. V was shortened by 3 bases and J by 6 bases, with 17 bases between the two germline ends. The germline V gene has CDR1 SGHTA and CDR2 FQGNSA. The CDR3 DNA reads as TGTGCCAGCAGCTTGACCGTGGGGCGCGGTGATGGCTACACCTTC. Protein sequence: CASSLTVGRGDGYTF.

This chain uses TRBV2 with TRBJ2-7; tentative D call: TRBD2 (5 bases). V was pared by 7 bases and J by 4 bases, with 17 bases between. Germline values: CDR1 SNHLY, CDR2 FYNNEI. This CDR3 contains 14 residues. CDR3 in amino acids: CASKSEGERYEQYF. In nucleotides, the CDR3 is TGTGCCAGCAAGAGTGAGGGAGAACGTTACGAGCAGTACTTC.

The chain couples TRBV6-5 to TRBJ1-1; TRBD1 might be the D (5 bases). CDR3 length: 14 amino acids. The V gene's germline CDR1 is MNHEY and CDR2 SVGAGI. V lost 8 bases to trimming and J lost 1 base, with 14 bases between them. The CDR3 nucleotides read TGTGCCAGCCCCGCCGGAGGGGCGAACACTGAAGCTTTCTTT. It specifies CASPAGGANTEAFF.

The chain joins TRBV18 to TRBJ1-1; D is ambiguous. The germline V and J ends were trimmed by 3 bases and 2 bases, with 13 bases remaining between them. Germline V lookup: CDR1 KGHSH, CDR2 LQKENI. The CDR3 runs 15 residues. CDR3 coding DNA: TGTGCCAGCTCACCTTCTCGGGCGGGCAACACTGAAGCTTTCTTT. Protein product: CASSPSRAGNTEAFF.

The J gene is TRBJ2-3, the V gene TRBV19; 10 nucleotides align to TRBD2. CDR1 is LNHDA, CDR2 SQIVND, per germline (reference sequence). The CDR3 covers 14 residues. The junction had 8 bases not matched to a gene; V was cut back by 9 bases and J by 5 bases. The CDR3 bases are TGTGCCAGCACCAGCGGGGGGGCCGGAGATACGCAGTATTTT. Protein sequence: CASTSGGAGDTQYF.

V and J are TRBV13 and TRBJ1-2; 8 bases match TRBD1. The V segment lost 4 bases and the J segment 2 bases; nucleotides outside the gene matches: 9. CDR3 length: 16 amino acids. Germline-derived CDR1 and CDR2 are PRHDT and FYEKMQ (reference sequence). CDR3 DNA: TGTGCCAGCAGCTATGGGGGACAGGAATTAAACTATGGCTACACCTTC. Translation gives CASSYGGQELNYGYTF.

The chain uses TRBV7-2 and TRBJ1-3, with TRBD1 matching over 7 bases. Germline V CDR1 and CDR2: SGHTA, FQGNSA. V trimming: 5 bases; J trimming: 4 bases; junction bases outside the gene matches: 5. CDR3 length: 14 amino acids. This chain's CDR3 is CASSTGVSGNTIYF. For the CDR3, the DNA is TGTGCCAGCAGCACAGGGGTTTCCGGAAACACCATATATTTT. Drawing the rest from reference TRBV7-2 and TRBJ1-3, the complete variable domain is GAGVSQSPSNKVTEKGKDVELRCDPISGHTALYWYRQSLGQGLEFLIYFQGNSAPDKSGLPSDRFSAERTGGSVSTLTIQRTQQEDSAVYLCASSTGVSGNTIYFGEGSWLTVV.

The genes are TRBV7-2 and TRBJ2-1; a possible D gene is TRBD1 (5 bases). V was cut by 1 base and J by 6 bases, with 13 bases left in between. The CDR3 loop spans 15 amino acids. Germline V CDR1 and CDR2: SGHTA, FQGNSA. The CDR3 DNA is TGTGCCAGCAGCTTAGGGGGCACGCCGACCAATGAGCAGTTCTTC. Translated: CASSLGGTPTNEQFF.

The CDR3 protein is CASSPSVPGNTIYF. The CDR3, as DNA: TGTGCCAGCAGTCCCAGTGTACCTGGAAACACCATATATTTT. This chain uses TRBV6-5 with TRBJ1-3, with no clear D. CDR3 length: 14 amino acids. Trimming took 5 bases from V and 2 from J, leaving 10 bases between them. CDR1 is MNHEY, CDR2 SVGAGI, per germline.

The chain couples TRBV6-5 to TRBJ1-1, with a tentative D call TRBD1 (6 bases). CDR1 is MNHEY, CDR2 SVGAGI, per germline. Trimming took 8 bases from V and 4 from J, leaving 14 bases between them. The CDR3 sequence is 13 residues long. CDR3 sequence (DNA): TGTGCCAGCTCCAGGGGATTGGTCACTGAAGCTTTCTTT. It yields the protein CASSRGLVTEAFF.

This rearrangement joins TRBV10-1 to TRBJ2-7, with 9 bases identical to TRBD2. The V segment lost 2 bases and the J segment 5 bases; nucleotides outside the gene matches: 13. This CDR3 has 17 amino acids. Germline V lookup: CDR1 WNHNN, CDR2 SYGVQD (reference sequence). CDR3 bases: TGCGCCAGCAGTGAGAGTTCGGGAATAGCGGGGGTAAACGAGCAGTACTTC. Protein product: CASSESSGIAGVNEQYF.

This clone was picked up a small number of times. The chain employs TRBV5-6 and TRBJ2-1; 7 nucleotides match TRBD2. Germline V gives CDR1 SGHDT, CDR2 YYEEEE. The J segment lost 5 bases and the V segment lost 0 bases, leaving 8 bases of the junction unmatched. The CDR3 covers 16 residues. The CDR3 DNA is TGTGCCAGCAGCTTGGCCGGGGAGGGGCCCAACAATGAGCAGTTCTTC. Protein sequence: CASSLAGEGPNNEQFF.

The chain uses TRBV19 and TRBJ1-2; perhaps TRBD1 as D (6 bases). Trimming cost V 6 bases and J 0 bases, with 11 bases left between them. The CDR3 loop spans 14 amino acids. Germline loops: CDR1 LNHDA, CDR2 SQIVND (reference sequence). Here the CDR3 reads CASRWTATNYGYTF. The CDR3 DNA is TGTGCCAGTAGGTGGACAGCAACTAACTATGGCTACACCTTC.

This clone appeared a single time. The gene calls are TRBV2 and TRBJ1-4, with TRBD1 as a possible D gene (6 bases). The CDR3 is 14 amino acids. Trimming pared 7 bases from V and 1 base from J, leaving 10 bases between. Germline V CDR1 and CDR2: SNHLY, FYNNEI. CDR3 coding DNA: TGTGCCAGCACCAGGACAGAAACTAATGAAAAACTGTTTTTT. Its translation: CASTRTETNEKLFF. The whole variable domain, remainder taken from reference TRBV2 and TRBJ1-4, is EPEVTQTPSHQVTQMGQEVILRCVPISNHLYFYWYRQILGQKVEFLVSFYNNEISEKSEIFDDQFSVERPDGSNFTLKIRSTKLEDSAMYFCASTRTETNEKLFFGSGTQLSVL.

The chain couples TRBV27 to TRBJ1-1; 7 bases line up with TRBD1. The CDR3 contains 17 residues. J was trimmed by 1 base and V by 6 bases; bases with no gene match: 14. Per germline, CDR1 MNHEY and CDR2 SMNVEV (reference sequence). CDR3 loop: CASRRRGQSISNTEAFF. The CDR3 region has the DNA TGTGCCAGCAGGAGACGGGGACAGTCGATTTCGAACACTGAAGCTTTCTTT.